Shown below are 21 T cell receptor beta chains from a single sample sequenced in a study of tumor-infiltrating lymphocytes in primary liver carcinoma. Alongside blood RNA obtained from unsorted whole blood, germline DNA was also extracted. The input was around 0.5 ug total RNA; TCR beta cDNA was made from it with a constant-region primer. Construction of TCR beta libraries relied on three successive nested multiplex PCR rounds employing slightly modified ARM-PCR. With TRBV1-TRBV30 forward primers and a C-beta reverse primer, the first two PCR rounds were run for approximately 10 cycles each. TCRdb itself ran the multiplex PCR reads through MiXCR, one entry per CDR3 protein. This sample has 330,000 or so distinct CDR3 sequences, with roughly 61% found just once. The sequenced material came from peripheral blood. These receptors originate from a man aged 40-55 years with primary liver carcinoma and hepatitis B virus infection.

With respect to this clonotype: Its ends do not fully match the called genes, so a read error is possible. This chain links TRBV28 with TRBJ2-5, with D unresolved. Per the germline V gene, CDR1 is MDHEN and CDR2 is SYDVKM. The CDR3 loop spans 12 amino acids. The CDR3 sequence is CGSSSVLETQYF. Here the CDR3 DNA reads TGTGGCAGCAGTTCGGTTTTGGAGACCCAGTACTTC.

Comment on this clonotype: One end of the junction is discordant with germline, which a read error may explain. This sequence joins TRBV6-1 and TRBJ2-1, with TRBD2 matching over 8 bases. The CDR3 sequence is 17 residues long. The germline V gene has CDR1 MNHNS and CDR2 SASEGT. DNA for the CDR3: TGTGCCAGCAGTGACTACCATACTAGCGGAACCCACAATGAGCTGTTCTTC. This gives the protein CASSDYHTSGTHNELFF.

This chain joins TRBV28 and TRBJ1-1; D is unresolved. V lost 2 bases and J 12 bases, leaving 13 bases between the germline ends. The CDR3 is 12 residues long. Germline V CDR1 and CDR2: MDHEN, SYDVKM. Written as DNA, the CDR3 is TGTGCCAGCAGTTTAAATCAGTTGGAAACTTTCTTT. It is translated as CASSLNQLETFF.

This clonotype was counted between two and nine times. This chain links TRBV5-5 with TRBJ2-2; D perhaps matches TRBD2 (5 bases). Germline values: CDR1 SGHKS, CDR2 YYEKEE (reference sequence). Trimming took off 0 bases at V and 7 bases at J, with 10 bases between the two ends. The CDR3 extends over 14 amino acids. CDR3 coding DNA: TGTGCCAGCAGCTTGGGAGGGCTCGGCGGGGAGCTGTTTTTT. It specifies CASSLGGLGGELFF.

Details on this clonotype: It is likely a read error, because the conserved phenylalanine at the end of the CDR3 is missing. The chain links TRBV4-3 to TRBJ1-1, with D perhaps matching TRBD1 (5 bases). The length of the CDR3 is 14 residues. The germline V gene has CDR1 LGHNA and CDR2 YSLEER. CDR3 coding DNA: TGCGCCAGCAGCCAAGAGTCGCTGGGGACTGAGGCTTTCCTT. Protein product: CASSQESLGTEAFL.

This chain links TRBV25-1 with TRBJ2-7, with D possibly TRBD2 on 7 matching bases. Germline V lookup: CDR1 MGHDK, CDR2 SYGVNS. V lost 6 bases and J lost 4, with 22 bases in between. The CDR3 runs to 16 residues. CDR3 in amino acids: CASRGIGGGYIYEQYF. The CDR3 DNA sequence: TGTGCCAGCAGAGGGATTGGGGGGGGCTACATTTACGAGCAGTACTTC.

As concerns this clonotype: One end of the junction does not line up with germline, which may come from a read error. The chain couples TRBV4-1 to TRBJ2-7; D is unclear. This CDR3 region has 18 residues. CDR1 is MGHRA, CDR2 YSYEKL, per germline. The CDR3 protein is CASSQDRETDTLHYEQHF. The CDR3 DNA is TGCGCCAGCAGCCAAGATCGCGAGACGGATACTTTACACTACGAGCAGCACTTC.

The chain is built from TRBV11-2 and TRBJ2-1; 11 positions agree with TRBD2. This CDR3 is 14 amino acids long. The ends lost 7 bases at V and 11 bases at J; junction bases unmatched: 10. Germline assignment: CDR1 SGHAT and CDR2 FQNNGV. In nucleotides, the CDR3 is TGTGCCAGCACACGAACTAGCGGGAGTAATAAGCAGTTCTTC. It yields the protein CASTRTSGSNKQFF.

This clonotype has ten or more counts. The chain combines TRBV6-2 or TRBV6-3 with TRBJ2-7; D is unresolved. There are 13 residues in the CDR3. V lost 8 bases and J lost 2, with 13 bases in between. Germline lookup yields CDR1 MNHEY and CDR2 SVGEGT. The CDR3 DNA follows: TGTGCCAGCGGCACGACTCGGGCCTACGAGCAGTACTTC. Translated: CASGTTRAYEQYF.

By share, this clonotype ranks as medium-sized. The chain has TRBV11-2 and TRBJ2-5; D is ambiguous. This CDR3 is 14 amino acids long. Per the germline V gene, CDR1 is SGHAT and CDR2 is FQNNGV. Deletions cut 1 base from V and 1 base from J, with 7 bases between. Written as DNA, the CDR3 is TGTGCCAGCAGCTTAGTGGCAGCCCAAGAGACCCAGTACTTC. Translating gives CASSLVAAQETQYF.

Comment on this clonotype: It is likely a read error, because the conserved phenylalanine at the end of the CDR3 is missing. V is TRBV12-3 or TRBV12-4 and J is TRBJ2-1; 7 nucleotides align to TRBD2. The CDR3 consists of 14 residues. Here the CDR3 reads CDSNFRGGPNEQFL. CDR3 in DNA: TGTGACAGCAATTTTCGGGGAGGGCCCAATGAGCAGTTCTTA.

The V and J genes are TRBV6-5 and TRBJ2-5; tentative D call: TRBD2 (6 bases). In germline, CDR1 is MNHEY, CDR2 SVGAGI. Trimming stripped 2 bases from V and 5 bases from J, with 21 bases between. This CDR3 region has 17 residues. CDR3 in amino acids: CASSYPAGGAGIETQYF. For the CDR3, the DNA is TGTGCCAGCAGTTACCCCGCCGGGGGAGCGGGTATTGAGACCCAGTACTTC.

Details on this clonotype: The conserved phenylalanine or tryptophan is not found at the CDR3 terminus, so this likely reflects a read error. The limits of the CDR3 on the DNA are not certain, so only TCRdb's listed CDR3 is given. The chain recombines TRBV11-1 with TRBJ2-3; the D call in the table, TRBD1, was not verified against the DNA. Per germline, CDR1 SGHAT and CDR2 FQDESV (reference sequence). The CDR3 spans 14 residues, counting both ends. This chain's CDR3 is CASSPGRSTDTQYS.

Turning to this clonotype: A read error may produce the germline difference seen at one junction end. V is TRBV11-1 and J is TRBJ1-2; 8 nucleotides agree with TRBD1. This CDR3 comprises 12 residues. The V gene's germline CDR1 is SGHAT and CDR2 FQDESV (reference sequence). The CDR3 region is CVSSTTGGDYTF. The CDR3 coding sequence is TGTGTCAGCAGCACCACAGGGGGTGACTACACCTTC. The complete variable domain, with remaining parts taken from reference TRBV11-1 and TRBJ1-2, reads EAEVAQSPRYKITEKSQAVAFWCDPISGHATLYWYRQILGQGPELLVQFQDESVVDDSQLPKDRFSAERLKGVDSTLKIQPAELGDSAMYLCVSSTTGGDYTFGSGTRLTVV.

The V call is TRBV7-3, the J call TRBJ1-1; D is perhaps TRBD1 (6 bases). Germline loops: CDR1 SGHTA, CDR2 FQGTGA. Trimming shortened V by 0 bases and J by 5 bases, and 13 bases separated the two germline ends. The CDR3 extends over 15 amino acids. CDR3 loop: CASSLTVGAGTEAFF. Here the CDR3 DNA reads TGTGCCAGCAGCTTAACCGTGGGGGCCGGGACTGAAGCTTTCTTT.

This clonotype was seen repeatedly, ten times or more. The V gene is TRBV6-5, the J gene TRBJ2-3, with no clear D. CDR3 length: 15 residues. Trimming took 0 bases from V and 0 from J, leaving 7 bases between them. The germline V gene has CDR1 MNHEY and CDR2 SVGAGI. The CDR3 DNA is TGTGCCAGCAGTTACTCATTTTCTAGCACAGATACGCAGTATTTT. It is translated as CASSYSFSSTDTQYF.

The chain links TRBV11-2 to TRBJ2-7; 10 bases fit TRBD1. The CDR3 is 16 amino acids. Germline values: CDR1 SGHAT, CDR2 FQNNGV. Trimming removed 7 bases from V and 3 bases from J; junction bases left unmatched: 12. The CDR3 coding sequence is TGTGCCAGCAACTCACATCGACAGGGGGCCGGCTACGAGCAGTACTTC. Translating it yields CASNSHRQGAGYEQYF.

The V call is TRBV7-9, the J call TRBJ1-2; no reliable D call. The CDR3 contains 14 residues. The germline V gene encodes CDR1 SEHNR and CDR2 FQNEAQ (reference sequence). The V and J ends lost 4 bases and 6 bases respectively, with 15 bases between them. CDR3 bases: TGTGCCAGCAGCTCACCCTCGTGGCCCCATGGCTACACCTTC. Its translation is CASSSPSWPHGYTF.

Notes on this clonotype: A much larger clone is a single base away; this may be a read error. The rearrangement links TRBV6-2 or TRBV6-3 to TRBJ2-1, with D possibly matching TRBD2 (6 bases). V was pared by 8 bases and J by 8 bases, with 22 bases between. The CDR3 has 15 residues. Per the germline V gene, CDR1 is MNHEY and CDR2 is SVGEGT. The CDR3 region is CASGWGGTAGDEQFF. The DNA for the CDR3 is TGTGCCAGCGGTTGGGGCGGGACTGCAGGCGATGAGCAGTTCTTC.

Details on this clonotype: This could be a read error, since a much larger clone is one nucleotide away. The rearrangement joins TRBV6-6 to TRBJ1-3; no clear D. CDR1 MNHNY and CDR2 SVGAGI come from the germline V gene (reference sequence). V was trimmed by 7 bases and J by 0 bases, leaving 16 bases between them. The CDR3 is made up of 16 amino acids. The DNA for the CDR3 is TGTGCCAGCATCGACCGACGGCTGAGCTCTGGAAACACCATATATTTT. As protein: CASIDRRLSSGNTIYF.

To note about this clonotype: With a much larger clone just one base away, this may be a read error. CDR3 DNA: TGCAGCGTTCTAGGGAGAGATCCCCAAATAGGCAATGAGCAGTTCTTC. Residues: CSVLGRDPQIGNEQFF. The chain combines TRBV29-1 with TRBJ2-1; D might be TRBD2 (5 bases). Trimming stripped 5 bases from V and 6 bases from J, with 23 bases between. Germline V gives CDR1 SQVTM, CDR2 ANQGSEA. CDR3 length: 16 residues.